This entry lists 20 T cell receptor beta chains sequenced from one sample in a study of PD-1 blockade in classical Hodgkin lymphoma. Specified time point: cycle 4 day 1 (C4D1), after six to seven weeks of nivolumab. The patients all showed relapse after autologous stem cell transplantation, while their brentuximab vedotin exposure varied. Clones were sequenced by immunoSEQ multiplex PCR, and TCRdb holds only the in-frame ones, with some missing. The table shows roughly 20,000 clones, with 85% to 90% occurring only once. Specimen: peripheral blood mononuclear cells (PBMCs), collected before the fourth cycle of nivolumab. All receptors come from a human donor with classical Hodgkin lymphoma.

The chain couples TRBV10-3 to TRBJ1-4; D may be TRBD1 (6 bases). V was clipped by 6 bases and J by 3 bases, with 17 bases between them. The CDR3 sequence is 16 residues long. Germline V CDR1 and CDR2: ENHRY, SYGVKD. CDR3 bases: TGTGCCATCAGCCTAAACAGGGTGTCAGCTAATGAAAAACTGTTTTTT. It specifies CAISLNRVSANEKLFF.

The rearrangement links TRBV5-4 to TRBJ1-2; no firm D call. CDR3 length equals 11 residues. Per germline, CDR1 SGHNT and CDR2 YYREEE (reference sequence). V was pared by 5 bases and J by 2 bases, with 4 bases between. The CDR3 region is CASRLNYGYTF. The DNA of the CDR3 is TGTGCCAGCAGGTTGAACTATGGCTACACCTTC.

This chain joins TRBV19 and TRBJ2-3, with D possibly TRBD2 on 7 matching bases. CDR3 length: 14 amino acids. Germline CDR1 reads LNHDA; CDR2 reads SQIVND (reference sequence). V was pared by 7 bases and J by 2 bases, with 13 bases between. CDR3 in amino acids: CASNGGPITDTQYF. DNA of the CDR3: TGTGCCAGTAACGGGGGGCCGATCACAGATACGCAGTATTTT.

V and J are TRBV5-1 and TRBJ2-2; 8 nucleotides match TRBD1. The length of the CDR3 is 13 residues. The V and J ends lost 7 bases and 6 bases, in that order; junction bases with no gene match: 5. Germline loops: CDR1 SGHRS, CDR2 YFSETQ. The CDR3 DNA sequence: TGCGCCAGCGGACAGGGAGGACCCGGGGAGCTGTTTTTT. The encoded protein is CASGQGGPGELFF.

V usage is TRBV10-3 and J usage is TRBJ2-3; D is tentatively TRBD1 or TRBD2 (6 bases each). The CDR3 runs to 13 residues. V lost 7 bases to trimming and J lost 4 bases, with 12 bases between them. Germline-derived CDR1 and CDR2 are ENHRY and SYGVKD. In nucleotides, the CDR3 is TGTGCCATCACCCCAGGGGAGGCAGATACGCAGTATTTT. As protein: CAITPGEADTQYF.

DNA for the CDR3: TGTGCCAGCACCAGGGGGGACTTAGCCTACGAGCAGTACTTC. This translates into CASTRGDLAYEQYF. The chain uses TRBV2 and TRBJ2-7; the D gene is possibly TRBD1 (7 bases). The CDR3 is 14 residues long. Germline V gives CDR1 SNHLY, CDR2 FYNNEI. The V end lost 7 bases, the J end lost 2 bases, and 15 bases lay between the germline ends.

The chain combines TRBV7-9 with TRBJ2-1, with D possibly TRBD2 on 6 matching bases. Trimming shortened V by 1 base and J by 5 bases, and 15 bases separated the two germline ends. CDR1 and CDR2 (germline): SEHNR, FQNEAQ (reference sequence). The length of the CDR3 is 16 residues. CDR3 DNA sequence: TGTGCCAGCAGCTTAGGTGGACTATACGGGCACAATGAGCAGTTCTTC. As protein: CASSLGGLYGHNEQFF.

The chain couples TRBV14 to TRBJ2-1; no clear D. The CDR3 is made up of 15 amino acids. CDR1 is SGHDN, CDR2 FVKESK, per germline. V dropped 6 bases and J dropped 1 base, with 13 bases sitting between them. The CDR3 reads CASRSTGESYNEQFF. In DNA, the CDR3 is TGTGCCAGCAGGTCCACGGGTGAGTCCTACAATGAGCAGTTCTTC.

This rearrangement joins TRBV7-2 to TRBJ2-1; 8 bases map to TRBD2. After removal of 0 bases from V and 2 bases from J, the junction contained 6 bases not matched to a gene. The CDR3 sequence is 17 residues long. The germline gives CDR1 SGHTA, CDR2 FQGNSA. As DNA, the CDR3 is TGTGCCAGCAGCTTAGCCGCTAGCGGGCCCCCCTACAATGAGCAGTTCTTC. Translation: CASSLAASGPPYNEQFF.

The chain is built from TRBV14 and TRBJ2-7; no reliable D call. Germline loops: CDR1 SGHDN, CDR2 FVKESK. V was cut by 1 base and J by 5 bases, with 3 bases left in between. The CDR3 loop spans 11 amino acids. For the CDR3, the DNA is TGTGCCAGCAGCCAAGGAAACGAGCAGTACTTC. Protein sequence: CASSQGNEQYF.

This clone is labeled as medium-sized. As DNA, the CDR3 is TGTGCCATCAGTGACGTCGGGTCCGCCCAAGACCTCGAGCAGTACTTC. Protein sequence: CAISDVGSAQDLEQYF. The rearrangement joins TRBV10-3 to TRBJ2-7; no clear D. Trimming pared 3 bases from V and 6 bases from J, leaving 21 bases between. The CDR3 sequence is 16 residues long. Germline assignment: CDR1 ENHRY and CDR2 SYGVKD.

Here the CDR3 reads CASCRDGSGANVLTF. CDR3 DNA: TGTGCCAGCTGTCGGGACGGCTCTGGGGCCAACGTCCTGACTTTC. The chain is built from TRBV2 and TRBJ2-6; perhaps D is TRBD1 or TRBD2 (5 bases each). CDR3 size: 15 residues. V shed 8 bases and J shed 0 bases, with 11 bases lying between them. Germline V gene lookup returns CDR1 SNHLY and CDR2 FYNNEI. Full variable domain (outside the CDR3, taken from reference TRBV2 and TRBJ2-6): EPEVTQTPSHQVTQMGQEVILRCVPISNHLYFYWYRQILGQKVEFLVSFYNNEISEKSEIFDDQFSVERPDGSNFTLKIRSTKLEDSAMYFCASCRDGSGANVLTFGAGSRLTVL.

The chain couples TRBV5-5 to TRBJ2-7; tentative D call: TRBD2 (5 bases). This CDR3 contains 15 residues. In germline, CDR1 is SGHKS, CDR2 YYEKEE (reference sequence). Trimming took off 0 bases at V and 6 bases at J, with 16 bases between the two ends. Written as DNA, the CDR3 is TGTGCCAGCAGCTTGGGGGCTTGGCAAGAGGGCGAGCAGTACTTC. Encoded protein: CASSLGAWQEGEQYF.

The chain employs TRBV7-2 and TRBJ2-1, with D perhaps given as TRBD1 or TRBD2 (5 bases each). Looked up from germline, CDR1 is SGHTA and CDR2 is FQGNSA. V dropped 5 bases and J dropped 8 bases, with 13 bases sitting between them. The CDR3 consists of 13 residues. CDR3 DNA sequence: TGTGCCAGCAGCCAACTAGGGGCTTATGAGCAGTTCTTC. This translates into CASSQLGAYEQFF.

The rearrangement joins TRBV4-2 to TRBJ1-6, with 9 bases identical to TRBD1. The germline V gene has CDR1 LGHNA and CDR2 YNFKEQ. Trimming at V came to 3 bases and at J to 7 bases, leaving 1 base not matched to a gene. CDR3 length: 14 residues. The CDR3 DNA follows: TGTGCCAGCAGCCAGGGACAGGGAAATTCACCCCTCCACTTT. Translated, it gives CASSQGQGNSPLHF.

This clone appeared a single time. The chain employs TRBV6-5 and TRBJ1-1, with 7 bases matching TRBD1. The junction had 5 bases not matched to a gene; V was cut back by 5 bases and J by 2 bases. There are 14 residues in the CDR3. The germline CDR1 and CDR2 sequences are MNHEY and SVGAGI. This chain's CDR3 is CASSPGGLNTEAFF. CDR3 DNA: TGTGCCAGCAGTCCAGGGGGACTAAACACTGAAGCTTTCTTT.

V and J are TRBV6-5 and TRBJ2-7; no definite D call. Trimming shortened V by 4 bases and J by 4 bases, and 5 bases separated the two germline ends. There are 11 residues in the CDR3. Germline CDR1 is MNHEY and CDR2 is SVGAGI. The CDR3 sequence: CASSWDYEQYF. In nucleotides, the CDR3 is TGTGCCAGCAGTTGGGATTACGAGCAGTACTTC.

The CDR3 is CASSYLGGRMNTEAFF. Here the CDR3 DNA reads TGCGCCAGCAGTTACCTGGGGGGGAGGATGAACACTGAAGCTTTCTTT. The chain links TRBV5-1 to TRBJ1-1; D perhaps matches TRBD1 (5 bases). This CDR3 region has 16 residues. The germline V and J ends were trimmed by 5 bases and 0 bases, with 17 bases remaining between them. Germline V CDR1 and CDR2: SGHRS, YFSETQ.

The chain couples TRBV7-9 to TRBJ2-5, with 8 bases fitting TRBD1. The DNA end is a closer match to TRBJ2-7, so the J assignment may be wrong. Germline V gene data show CDR1 as SEHNR and CDR2 as FQNEAQ (reference sequence). CDR3 length: 14 amino acids. The CDR3 coding sequence is TGTGCCAGCAGCCCCCGGGACAGGTCCTACGAGCAGTACTTC. This codes for CASSPRDRSYEQYF.

The table lists this clone with a count of one. The CDR3 protein is CASSPPGPAFFSGANVLTF. The CDR3 DNA reads TGTGCCAGCAGTCCCCCGGGGCCGGCCTTTTTCTCTGGGGCCAACGTCCTGACTTTC. V and J are TRBV27 and TRBJ2-6; the D gene could be TRBD1 or TRBD2 (5 bases each). The CDR3 runs to 19 residues. V was pared by 5 bases and J by 0 bases, with 20 bases between. In germline, CDR1 is MNHEY, CDR2 SMNVEV (reference sequence).